Following are 32 T cell receptor beta chains from one sample sequenced in a study of cytomegalovirus exposure and HLA in healthy donors. Amplification used 60 Vbeta primers and 13 Jbeta primers. The repertoire was sequenced with immunoSEQ multiplex PCR; TCRdb's copy has only in-frame clones and lacks some. The data contain under 200,000 clones, 75% to 85% of them singletons. The sample was PBMCs. The receptors here all came from a woman between 50 and 59 years old in good health and CMV-seronegative.

The gene calls are TRBV30 and TRBJ2-2; D perhaps matches TRBD2 (5 bases). Germline V gene lookup returns CDR1 GTSNPN and CDR2 SVGIG (reference sequence). V was pared by 3 bases and J by 5 bases, with 13 bases between. CDR3 length: 14 amino acids. CDR3 amino acids: CAWRRGRETGELFF. Written as DNA, the CDR3 is TGTGCCTGGAGACGAGGGCGTGAGACCGGGGAGCTGTTTTTT.

The chain carries TRBV10-1 and TRBJ2-3; D perhaps matches TRBD2 (6 bases). The CDR3 is 15 amino acids. Trimming took off 2 bases at V and 3 bases at J, with 12 bases between the two ends. CDR1 WNHNN and CDR2 SYGVQD come from the germline V gene (reference sequence). CDR3 DNA: TGCGCCAGCAGTGAGCGGGGCGGGAAGACAGATACGCAGTATTTT. It yields the protein CASSERGGKTDTQYF.

This clone was seen only a few times. This chain uses TRBV28 with TRBJ1-3; D is undetermined. Germline-derived CDR1 and CDR2 are MDHEN and SYDVKM. The CDR3 consists of 14 residues. Trimming took 6 bases from V and 1 from J, leaving 10 bases between them. The CDR3 spells CASSPSGSGNTIYF. CDR3 sequence (DNA): TGTGCCAGCAGCCCCTCGGGATCTGGAAACACCATATATTTT.

V usage is TRBV29-1 and J usage is TRBJ1-4; the D gene is possibly TRBD1 (5 bases). Germline-derived CDR1 and CDR2 are SQVTM and ANQGSEA. The CDR3 consists of 14 residues. V shed 5 bases and J shed 5 bases, with 15 bases lying between them. In nucleotides, the CDR3 is TGCAGCGTTTTTCCCCCAGGGAAAAATGAAAAACTGTTTTTT. Protein: CSVFPPGKNEKLFF. The full variable domain, with the rest looked up from reference TRBV29-1 and TRBJ1-4, is SAVISQKPSRDICQRGTSLTIQCQVDSQVTMMFWYRQQPGQSLTLIATANQGSEATYESGFVIDKFPISRPNLTFSTLTVSNMSPEDSSIYLCSVFPPGKNEKLFFGSGTQLSVL.

The V gene is TRBV28, the J gene TRBJ1-5, with 7 nucleotides matching TRBD1. V lost 6 bases to trimming and J lost 4 bases; unmatched junction nucleotides: 9. In germline, CDR1 is MDHEN, CDR2 SYDVKM. CDR3 size: 15 residues. The CDR3 DNA follows: TGTGCCAGCAGCTCCCCGAGGGGGCGGAATCAGCCCCAGCATTTT. Translation gives CASSSPRGRNQPQHF.

This chain connects TRBV4-1 to TRBJ2-3; 8 bases match TRBD1. Germline-derived CDR1 and CDR2 are MGHRA and YSYEKL. CDR3 length equals 17 residues. V lost 2 bases to trimming and J lost 4 bases; unmatched junction nucleotides: 11. This chain's CDR3 is CASSQLSRQGRSDTQYF. As DNA, the CDR3 is TGCGCCAGCAGCCAATTGTCGCGACAGGGGAGGTCAGATACGCAGTATTTT.

The J gene is TRBJ2-3, the V gene TRBV4-2; 7 positions agree with TRBD2. The ends lost 0 bases at V and 4 bases at J; junction bases unmatched: 4. This CDR3 region has 15 residues. Germline CDR1 is LGHNA and CDR2 is YNFKEQ. CDR3 nucleotides: TGTGCCAGCAGCCAAGAGCGGGAGTACGCAGATACGCAGTATTTT. It translates to CASSQEREYADTQYF.

This chain joins TRBV6-4 and TRBJ2-1; 9 bases agree with TRBD2. CDR3 length equals 15 residues. Unmatched junction bases numbered 6, after V lost 2 bases and J lost 7 bases. CDR1 and CDR2 (germline): MRHNA, SNTAGT. In DNA, the CDR3 is TGTGCCAGCAGTGACAGGCTAGCGGGAAGAAATGAGCAGTTCTTC. This codes for CASSDRLAGRNEQFF.

V usage is TRBV5-1 and J usage is TRBJ2-7, with D possibly being TRBD2 (5 bases). V lost 0 bases and J 4 bases, leaving 14 bases between the germline ends. The CDR3 totals 15 residues. Germline V gene data show CDR1 as SGHRS and CDR2 as YFSETQ. The CDR3 region is CASSLEVAPGYEQYF. The CDR3 region has the DNA TGCGCCAGCAGCTTGGAGGTCGCCCCGGGGTACGAGCAGTACTTC.

The chain uses TRBV7-9 and TRBJ2-1; D possibly corresponds to TRBD1 (5 bases). Germline CDR1 SEHNR, CDR2 FQNEAQ (reference sequence). The V gene lost 5 bases and the J gene lost 6 bases, with 14 bases spanning the gap. The CDR3 covers 14 residues. CDR3 coding DNA: TGTGCCAGCAGCCCGAGCAGGGAAAGCAATGAGCAGTTCTTC. Translating it yields CASSPSRESNEQFF.

The V and J genes are TRBV10-1 and TRBJ1-5; TRBD1 is a possible D gene (6 bases). This CDR3 is built from 14 residues. Per the germline V gene, CDR1 is WNHNN and CDR2 is SYGVQD (reference sequence). V dropped 8 bases and J dropped 1 base, with 12 bases sitting between them. The CDR3 loop is CASGPQGSNQPQHF. For the CDR3, the DNA is TGCGCCAGCGGACCCCAGGGGAGCAATCAGCCCCAGCATTTT.

The chain joins TRBV7-2 to TRBJ1-1; 7 nucleotides agree with TRBD1. V was pared by 5 bases and J by 4 bases, with 7 bases of the junction left unmatched. CDR1 and CDR2 from the germline V gene are SGHTA and FQGNSA. The CDR3 totals 14 residues. CDR3 loop: CASSTLRDSTEAFF. The CDR3 nucleotides are TGTGCCAGCAGCACACTACGGGACAGCACTGAAGCTTTCTTT.

This chain joins TRBV5-1 and TRBJ2-3, with D possibly TRBD2 on 6 matching bases. The CDR3 runs to 19 residues. Trimming shortened V by 4 bases and J by 3 bases, and 27 bases separated the two germline ends. Germline V CDR1 and CDR2: SGHRS, YFSETQ. CDR3 protein: CASSDQPPGLRTSTDTQYF. CDR3 DNA sequence: TGCGCCAGCAGCGACCAACCTCCGGGACTTCGTACATCAACAGATACGCAGTATTTT.

This clone showed up just once. The rearrangement links TRBV7-9 to TRBJ2-1; 10 positions agree with TRBD2. Germline CDR1 SEHNR, CDR2 FQNEAQ (reference sequence). This CDR3 contains 16 residues. The ends lost 1 base at V and 9 bases at J; junction bases unmatched: 9. Here the CDR3 reads CASSLGPSGSPGEQFF. The CDR3, as DNA: TGTGCCAGCAGCTTAGGGCCTAGCGGGAGTCCCGGTGAGCAGTTCTTC. The full variable domain, with the rest looked up from reference TRBV7-9 and TRBJ2-1, is DTGVSQNPRHKITKRGQNVTFRCDPISEHNRLYWYRQTLGQGPEFLTYFQNEAQLEKSRLLSDRFSAERPKGSFSTLEIQRTEQGDSAMYLCASSLGPSGSPGEQFFGPGTRLTVL.

The chain uses TRBV4-3 and TRBJ2-4; 13 bases are a match to TRBD2. The CDR3 consists of 17 residues. Unmatched junction bases numbered 7, after V lost 3 bases and J lost 5 bases. Germline loops: CDR1 LGHNA, CDR2 YSLEER. CDR3 coding DNA: TGCGCCAGCAGCCACGGACTAGCGGGAGCCCCCCAAAACATTCAGTACTTC. Residues: CASSHGLAGAPQNIQYF.

The chain couples TRBV18 to TRBJ1-2; D remains ambiguous. Between the trimmed V and J ends, which lost 3 bases and 8 bases, there was a span of 19 bases. The CDR3 covers 15 residues. The germline gives CDR1 KGHSH, CDR2 LQKENI. CDR3 amino acids: CASSPIISGGHGYTF. The DNA of the CDR3 is TGTGCCAGCTCACCTATTATTTCAGGAGGCCACGGCTACACCTTC.

The V call is TRBV9, the J call TRBJ2-3; D is possibly TRBD2 (7 bases). Trimming left V 0 bases short and J 0 bases short, with 11 bases between. There are 16 residues in the CDR3. Germline loops: CDR1 SGDLS, CDR2 YYNGEE. CDR3 bases: TGTGCCAGCAGCGTAGACGCGGGGGCTAGCACAGATACGCAGTATTTT. This sequence encodes CASSVDAGASTDTQYF.

This clone appeared once. The CDR3: CASSLQVTEAFF. In DNA form, the CDR3 reads TGTGCCAGCAGTTTACAGGTCACTGAAGCTTTCTTT. The V gene is TRBV28, the J gene TRBJ1-1; D is undetermined. The V end lost 2 bases, the J end lost 4 bases, and 5 bases lay between the germline ends. Per the germline V gene, CDR1 is MDHEN and CDR2 is SYDVKM. The CDR3 is made up of 12 amino acids.

This chain uses TRBV5-1 with TRBJ1-1; 7 positions agree with TRBD1. Trimming at V came to 4 bases and at J to 5 bases, leaving 8 bases not matched to a gene. CDR1 is SGHRS and CDR2 is YFSETQ in the germline V gene. The CDR3 contains 14 residues. CDR3 sequence reads: CASSPDRFRTEAFF. In DNA, the CDR3 is TGCGCCAGCAGCCCGGACAGGTTTAGGACTGAAGCTTTCTTT.

The CDR3 DNA reads as TGCGCCAGCAGCTTGGGGGGAGACTACTATGGCTACACCTTC. It encodes CASSLGGDYYGYTF. V gene TRBV5-1 combines with J gene TRBJ1-2; D unresolved. This CDR3 contains 14 residues. The germline V gene has CDR1 SGHRS and CDR2 YFSETQ. Trimming pared 0 bases from V and 3 bases from J, leaving 9 bases between.

The chain carries TRBV11-2 and TRBJ2-2; 9 nucleotides agree with TRBD1. CDR1 and CDR2 from the germline V gene are SGHAT and FQNNGV. The CDR3 is 15 residues long. V lost 3 bases, J lost 3 bases, and 2 bases stayed unmatched. This chain's CDR3 is CASSLGQGDTGELFF. CDR3 bases: TGTGCCAGCAGCTTGGGACAGGGTGACACCGGGGAGCTGTTTTTT.

CDR3 DNA: TGTGCCACCAGCAGGCTAGCATCAGATACGCAGTATTTT. The encoded protein is CATSRLASDTQYF. The chain has TRBV15 and TRBJ2-3, with D perhaps matching TRBD2 (5 bases). The CDR3 contains 13 residues. Per the germline V gene, CDR1 is LNHNV and CDR2 is YYDKDF (reference sequence). V was clipped by 3 bases and J by 4 bases, with 8 bases between them.

The chain has TRBV10-3 and TRBJ2-5, with 9 nucleotides matching TRBD1. This CDR3 comprises 13 residues. V was pared by 5 bases and J by 5 bases, with 3 bases of the junction left unmatched. From germline, CDR1 is ENHRY and CDR2 SYGVKD. In DNA, the CDR3 is TGTGCCATCAGTCCGGGACAGGGCGAGACCCAGTACTTC. Translating it yields CAISPGQGETQYF.

This chain joins TRBV5-1 and TRBJ2-1; TRBD1 aligns across 9 bases. Germline trimming cut 2 bases from V and 0 bases from J; bases unmatched to any gene: 0. Germline V gene data show CDR1 as SGHRS and CDR2 as YFSETQ. The CDR3 spans 15 residues. CDR3 sequence reads: CASSLQGASYNEQFF. The DNA for the CDR3 is TGCGCCAGCAGCTTACAGGGGGCCTCCTACAATGAGCAGTTCTTC.

V and J are TRBV6-5 and TRBJ1-1; D might be TRBD1 (5 bases). There are 14 residues in the CDR3. Germline V lookup: CDR1 MNHEY, CDR2 SVGAGI. Trimming removed 6 bases from V and 0 bases from J, with 11 bases in between. DNA of the CDR3: TGTGCCAGCAGCCCGGCCAGGGTGAACACTGAAGCTTTCTTT. This translates into CASSPARVNTEAFF.

This chain connects TRBV19 to TRBJ1-5; a weak D match, TRBD1 (5 bases). Germline V gene data show CDR1 as LNHDA and CDR2 as SQIVND (reference sequence). The CDR3 runs 16 residues. V gave up 6 bases and J gave up 2 bases, with 17 bases separating them. The CDR3 sequence: CASSRPQGYGNQPQHF. CDR3 DNA: TGTGCCAGTAGCCGACCCCAGGGTTATGGCAATCAGCCCCAGCATTTT.

The chain couples TRBV4-1 to TRBJ2-1; tentatively, D is TRBD1 (6 bases). Germline V gives CDR1 MGHRA, CDR2 YSYEKL. V was trimmed by 0 bases and J by 2 bases, leaving 8 bases between them. This CDR3 region has 15 residues. The CDR3 DNA is TGCGCCAGCAGCCAAGATGAGGGGGCCTACAATGAGCAGTTCTTC. Translating gives CASSQDEGAYNEQFF.

J is TRBJ1-6 and V is TRBV6-5; 9 nucleotides line up with TRBD1. The CDR3 spans 15 residues. CDR1 is MNHEY, CDR2 SVGAGI, per germline. V trimming: 5 bases; J trimming: 6 bases; junction bases outside the gene matches: 5. The CDR3 region has the DNA TGTGCCAGCAGTCCGGACAGGGGAGGTAATTCACCCCTCCACTTT. As protein: CASSPDRGGNSPLHF.

This clone occurred once. The chain combines TRBV29-1 with TRBJ1-1; no definite D call. The CDR3 is 10 residues long. The V gene's germline CDR1 is SQVTM and CDR2 ANQGSEA. V gave up 5 bases and J gave up 7 bases, with 8 bases separating them. The CDR3: CSVRDFEAFF. The CDR3 region has the DNA TGCAGCGTTCGTGACTTTGAAGCTTTCTTT.

The V and J genes are TRBV11-2 and TRBJ2-5; D gene ambiguous. CDR1 and CDR2 (germline): SGHAT, FQNNGV. V gave up 4 bases and J gave up 5 bases, with 5 bases separating them. This CDR3 has 11 amino acids. The CDR3 DNA follows: TGTGCCAGCAGCTGGCGGGAGACCCAGTACTTC. Residues: CASSWRETQYF.

This chain links TRBV7-2 with TRBJ2-7; D ambiguous. V was cut by 1 base and J by 4 bases, with 5 bases left in between. Looked up from germline, CDR1 is SGHTA and CDR2 is FQGNSA. The CDR3 consists of 12 residues. CDR3 loop: CASSLVSYEQYF. CDR3 bases: TGTGCCAGCAGCTTAGTTTCGTACGAGCAGTACTTC.

The chain couples TRBV9 to TRBJ2-3; a possible D gene is TRBD1 (5 bases). The CDR3 totals 14 residues. The germline V gene encodes CDR1 SGDLS and CDR2 YYNGEE. With 5 bases removed from V and 0 bases from J, the gap between germline ends came to 10 bases. The CDR3 sequence is CASRQGSSTDTQYF. In DNA, the CDR3 is TGTGCCAGCAGGCAGGGATCTAGCACAGATACGCAGTATTTT. The entire variable domain, with the rest obtained from reference TRBV9 and TRBJ2-3, is as follows: DSGVTQTPKHLITATGQRVTLRCSPRSGDLSVYWYQQSLDQGLQFLIQYYNGEERAKGNILERFSAQQFPDLHSELNLSSLELGDSALYFCASRQGSSTDTQYFGPGTRLTVL.